The rows below give T cell receptor beta chains drawn from one sample of a study of PD-1 blockade in mismatch repair-deficient tumors. The repertoire was sequenced with immunoSEQ multiplex PCR; TCRdb's copy has only in-frame clones and lacks some. The profile shows tens of thousands of clones, roughly 80% of them singletons. This material consisted of PBMCs, taken approximately 6 weeks after starting pembrolizumab. The origin of the receptors is an adult with mismatch repair-deficient cancer. Both conserved end residues are part of each CDR3. A D gene is named only where the DNA matches it firmly. Not all rows give a size; the values are once, few, many and, for expanded clones, a class.

d_call	clone_size	v_call	j_call	cdr3_nt	cdr3_aa
.	.	TRBV11-3	TRBJ2-3	TGTGCCAGCAGCTTAAGAGGAGTCGGGGATACGCAGTATTTT	CASSLRGVGDTQYF
.	.	TRBV5-4	TRBJ1-2	TGTGCCAGCAGCGAAGGGGGAGACTATGGCTACACCTTC	CASSEGGDYGYTF
TRBD2	.	TRBV29-1	TRBJ2-2	TGCAGCGTCGGCGGGACTAGCGGGAGCGCGAACACCGGGGAGCTGTTTTTT	CSVGGTSGSANTGELFF
TRBD2	.	TRBV27	TRBJ2-4	TGTGCCAGCAAGAAAAGTGTTGATGGGACTAGCGATTCCATAGCCAAAAACATTCAGTACTTC	CASKKSVDGTSDSIAKNIQYF
TRBD2	.	TRBV4-2	TRBJ2-7	TGTGCCAGCAGCCAAGAGTTTCGGGCGGGAGTCGACCCTTGGGGCTCCTACGAGCAGTACTTC	CASSQEFRAGVDPWGSYEQYF
TRBD2	few	TRBV7-9	TRBJ2-7	TGTGCCAGCAGCGTGCAGACTAGCGGGACTCCCGACGAGCAGTACTTC	CASSVQTSGTPDEQYF
.	.	TRBV25-1	TRBJ1-1	TGTGCCAGCAGTGAAGCTAGAGGGCGAACTGAAGCTTTCTTT	CASSEARGRTEAFF
.	once	TRBV9	TRBJ2-5	TGTGCCAGCAGCGTCACCGGGAGTTCGGGGCAAGAGACCCAGTACTTC	CASSVTGSSGQETQYF
TRBD1	.	TRBV6-5	TRBJ1-5	TGTGCCAGCAGGTTGACAGGGCTTCAGCCCCAGCATTTT	CASRLTGLQPQHF
.	.	TRBV7-3	TRBJ1-6	TGTGCCAGCAGCTTATACCCCACCACGGGGAATTCACCCCTCCACTTT	CASSLYPTTGNSPLHF
TRBD1	.	TRBV29-1	TRBJ2-7	TGCAGCGTTGAAGAAACTTACAGGGGGGTCACCTACGAGCAGTACTTC	CSVEETYRGVTYEQYF
TRBD1	.	TRBV27	TRBJ1-1	TGTGCCAGCAGTTTAAGGACAGGGGGGACTGAAGCTTTCTTT	CASSLRTGGTEAFF
TRBD2	.	TRBV25-1	TRBJ2-7	TGTGCCAGCAGTGTAAGCGGGAGGAGATACGAGCAGTACTTC	CASSVSGRRYEQYF
TRBD2	few	TRBV7-2	TRBJ2-1	TGTGCCAGCAGCTTAAGGGCTAGCGGGAGTCTCAACTACAATGAGCAGTTCTTC	CASSLRASGSLNYNEQFF
.	.	TRBV18	TRBJ2-1	TGTGCCAGCTCACCACTTACAACTAGTTTATATTACAATGAGCAGTTCTTC	CASSPLTTSLYYNEQFF
.	.	TRBV7-9	TRBJ1-2	TGTGCCAGCGCTACAGTGGCAGGGGCTTATGGCTACACCTTC	CASATVAGAYGYTF
.	few	TRBV10-3	TRBJ1-2	TGTGCCATCAGTGAGTCTGGCAGGACACGCTATGGCTACACCTTC	CAISESGRTRYGYTF